This TCR beta chain stems from a study of cytomegalovirus exposure and HLA in healthy donors. Trimming pared 4 bases from V and 8 bases from J, leaving 13 bases between. This CDR3 has 13 residues. The germline V gene encodes CDR1 SGDLS and CDR2 YYNGEE. Use of 60 Vbeta and 13 Jbeta primers characterized the PCR. Produced via immunoSEQ multiplex PCR; TCRdb's table is partial and in-frame only. The sample has roughly 120,000 clones; roughly 82% are singletons. Sequenced input: PBMCs. This receptor was identified in a woman aged 40 to 55 in good health and CMV-seropositive. J is TRBJ2-1 and V is TRBV9; TRBD1 might be the D (6 bases). CDR3 in amino acids: CASSFKGGHEQFF. For the CDR3, the DNA is TGTGCCAGCAGCTTTAAAGGGGGTCATGAGCAGTTCTTC.